A selection of T cell receptor beta chains follows, all from one sample in a study of shared clonotypes between healthy human individuals. Profiled with immunoSEQ multiplex PCR; TCRdb holds only in-frame clones, not every one. Of 1.4 million to 1.5 million clones in the sample, 95% to 97% were seen once. The sample comprised naive CD4+ T cells sorted from blood. Source of these receptors: a man aged 25-45 years in good health. The conserved cysteine and the conserved F or W are not part of the CDR3 here.

v_gene	j_gene	CDR3aa
TRBV10-2	TRBJ2-7	ASAGGESYEQY
TRBV10-3	TRBJ2-5	AIRGGGPETQY
TRBV28	TRBJ2-5	ASSLLYRGSETQY
TRBV28	TRBJ2-6	ASTLASGVSGANVLT
TRBV27	TRBJ1-1	ASSFQGRDTEAF
TRBV2	TRBJ2-1	ASSVLGAPGLAFDNEQF
TRBV7-9	TRBJ2-5	ASSHPLAGGPGY
TRBV5-1	TRBJ2-6	ASSRGPTDSGANVLT
TRBV7-9	TRBJ1-3	ASTPAGTGASGNTIY
TRBV7-9	TRBJ1-4	ASSLRGVEKLF
TRBV5-5	TRBJ2-1	ASSFGLAPKFSSYNEQF
TRBV19	TRBJ2-3	ASSVTGATDTQY
TRBV7-9	TRBJ2-7	ASSWDRGLEQY
TRBV5-1	TRBJ2-1	ASSLGLAGGRNEQF
TRBV13	TRBJ1-2	ASSRQGIYGYT
TRBV9	TRBJ2-7	ASSPGGSEQY
TRBV6-1	TRBJ2-1	ASSVLRQGSYNEQF
TRBV7-9	TRBJ1-1	ASSVTGSNTEAF
TRBV28	TRBJ2-7	ASSSPGHTYEQY
TRBV7-9	TRBJ2-7	ASSLARTSYEQY
TRBV7-9	TRBJ2-7	ASSPRDSSYEQY
TRBV28	TRBJ2-5	ASSLGHGVAQY
TRBV5-1	TRBJ2-5	ASNPGISGYGKETQY
TRBV28	TRBJ1-2	ASRNNYGYT
TRBV13	TRBJ1-3	ASSSPRSGNTIY
TRBV5-4	TRBJ2-1	ASSSGGTGGPRKQF
TRBV14	TRBJ2-7	ASSRTSGRAGEQY
TRBV11-2	TRBJ1-1	ASSLGRTLFMNTEAF
TRBV27	TRBJ2-7	ASSFGTGNYEQY